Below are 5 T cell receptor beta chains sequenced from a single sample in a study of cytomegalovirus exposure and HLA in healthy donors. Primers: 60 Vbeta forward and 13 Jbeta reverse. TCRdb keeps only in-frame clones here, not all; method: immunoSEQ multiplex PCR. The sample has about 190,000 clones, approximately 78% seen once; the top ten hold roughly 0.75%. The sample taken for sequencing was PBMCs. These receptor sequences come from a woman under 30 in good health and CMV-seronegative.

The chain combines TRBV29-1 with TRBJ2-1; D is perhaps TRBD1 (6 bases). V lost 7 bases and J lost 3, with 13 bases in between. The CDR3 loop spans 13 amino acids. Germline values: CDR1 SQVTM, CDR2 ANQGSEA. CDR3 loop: CSGNRANYNEQFF. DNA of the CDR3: TGCAGCGGTAACAGGGCAAACTACAATGAGCAGTTCTTC.

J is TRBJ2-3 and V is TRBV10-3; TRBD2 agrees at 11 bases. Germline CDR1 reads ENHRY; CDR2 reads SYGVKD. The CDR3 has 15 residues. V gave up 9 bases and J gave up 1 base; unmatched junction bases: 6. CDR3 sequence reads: CAIGSGGAGTDTQYF. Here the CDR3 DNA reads TGTGCCATTGGTAGCGGGGGGGCCGGCACAGATACGCAGTATTTT.

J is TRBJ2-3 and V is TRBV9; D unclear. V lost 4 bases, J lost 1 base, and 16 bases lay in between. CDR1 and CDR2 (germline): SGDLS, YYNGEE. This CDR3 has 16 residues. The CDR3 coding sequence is TGTGCCAGCAGCCCCTTTCCTGGCAAAGGCACAGATACGCAGTATTTT. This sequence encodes CASSPFPGKGTDTQYF.

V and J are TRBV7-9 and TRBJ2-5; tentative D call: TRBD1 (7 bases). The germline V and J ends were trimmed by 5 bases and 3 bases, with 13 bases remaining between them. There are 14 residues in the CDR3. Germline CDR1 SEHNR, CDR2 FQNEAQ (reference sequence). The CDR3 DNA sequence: TGTGCCAGCAGCGTCGCAGGGGGGAAAGAGACCCAGTACTTC. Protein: CASSVAGGKETQYF.

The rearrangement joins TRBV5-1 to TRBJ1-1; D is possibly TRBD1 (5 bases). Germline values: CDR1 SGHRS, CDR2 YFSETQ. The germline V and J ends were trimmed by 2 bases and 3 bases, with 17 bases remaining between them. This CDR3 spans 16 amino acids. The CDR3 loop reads CASSLTRQSTDTEAFF. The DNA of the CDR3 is TGCGCCAGCAGCTTAACACGACAGAGTACGGACACTGAAGCTTTCTTT.